Only a few counts were recorded for the clone carrying this T cell receptor (beta chain). Its antigen is unknown. This sample was taken from a study of response to subunit inactivated influenza vaccine. Study-level findings and limits: Authors suggested each seasonal flu vaccination may recruit only limited numbers of new T cells.

TCRdb reprocessed the RT-PCR reads with MiXCR, giving one entry per CDR3 protein. In the table there are 500,000 to 600,000 distinct CDR3 sequences, 10% to 15% of which are singletons. V dropped 7 bases and J dropped 10 bases, with 13 bases sitting between them. This CDR3 comprises 11 residues. In germline, CDR1 is SNHLY, CDR2 FYNNEI. This TCR came from a man between 45 and 60 years old who received an inactivated influenza vaccine. The chain joins TRBV2 to TRBJ1-2, with D tentatively TRBD1 (5 bases). This specimen was PBMCs from blood, taken roughly 6 weeks after vaccination. The CDR3 is CASNGDRSYTF. CDR3 in DNA: TGTGCCAGCAATGGGGACCGGTCCTACACCTTC.